The text below deals with one TCR beta chain. This sample is drawn from a study of blood T cell repertoires in COVID-19. Study at large: The samples span acute and convalescent COVID-19 from the United States, Italy and Spain. Sources were T cells, B-cell-depleted T cells, or PBMCs; the material itself was cDNA or gDNA.

The Seattle patients joined while their infection was active and were tracked longitudinally afterward. Trimming pared 4 bases from V and 5 bases from J, leaving 9 bases between. This CDR3 contains 13 residues. Per germline, CDR1 SGHRS and CDR2 YFSETQ. The data were produced by immunoSEQ multiplex PCR, yet TCRdb's version contains in-frame clones alone and is incomplete. This sample yields approximately 300,000 clones, of which 85% to 90% are seen a single time; 6.3% belongs to the top ten. Sequenced input: peripheral blood. The chain links TRBV5-1 to TRBJ2-2; D call uncertain. This sequence was found in a woman in her 50s with COVID-19, enrolled during active disease. The CDR3 loop reads CASSLEFTGELFF. The CDR3 DNA reads as TGCGCCAGCAGCCTTGAGTTTACCGGGGAGCTGTTTTTT.